These T cell receptor beta chains were read from a single sample in a study of blood T cell repertoires in COVID-19. Some clones are missing from TCRdb's copy, which holds only in-frame ones; the method was immunoSEQ multiplex PCR. The repertoire consists of a few hundred thousand clones, with 75% to 90% occurring once and the leading ten covering just under 6.5%. Sequencing was performed on peripheral blood. The receptors shown here come from a woman in her forties or fifties with COVID-19, enrolled during active disease. The CDR3 runs from the conserved cysteine through the conserved F or W.

CDR3: CASSQPRGRWGYTF; V: TRBV4-2; J: TRBJ1-2; length: 14
CDR3: CASSTGETNYGYTF; V: TRBV7-8; J: TRBJ1-2; length: 14
CDR3: CAISESAPGGPQPQHF; V: TRBV10-3; J: TRBJ1-5; length: 16
CDR3: CAWKNGASGRRDTQYF; V: TRBV30; J: TRBJ2-3; length: 16
CDR3: CASSRGGEETQYF; V: TRBV7-2; J: TRBJ2-5; length: 13
CDR3: CASSPGTGWDEQYF; V: TRBV5-4; J: TRBJ2-7; length: 14
CDR3: CASGAPQGYNEQFF; V: TRBV2; J: TRBJ2-1; length: 14
CDR3: CASRLSYEQYF; V: TRBV2; J: TRBJ2-7; length: 11
CDR3: CASVPRQGLLGYTF; V: TRBV7-2; J: TRBJ1-2; length: 14
CDR3: CAWAGTTDTQYF; V: TRBV30; J: TRBJ2-3; length: 12
CDR3: CASKGQGYSPLHF; V: TRBV27; J: TRBJ1-6; length: 13
CDR3: CSGTGTDSGNTIYF; V: TRBV29-1; J: TRBJ1-3; length: 14
CDR3: CATVGLAGGVSYNEQFF; V: TRBV24-1; J: TRBJ2-1; length: 17
CDR3: CASSTQDRVKVPQHF; V: TRBV19; J: TRBJ1-5; length: 15
CDR3: CASSFAGGSTDTQYF; V: TRBV5-1; J: TRBJ2-3; length: 15
CDR3: CASSRLASNTGELFF; V: TRBV5-1; J: TRBJ2-2; length: 15
CDR3: CASSRRTGGEQYF; V: TRBV7-2; J: TRBJ2-7; length: 13
CDR3: CASSGQGPPGDTQYF; V: TRBV5-1; J: TRBJ2-3; length: 15
CDR3: CASTGFFGYEQYF; V: TRBV27; J: TRBJ2-7; length: 13
CDR3: CASSVTLAGGKFF; V: TRBV11-3; J: TRBJ2-1; length: 13
CDR3: CSATLASEQYF; V: TRBV20-1; J: TRBJ2-7; length: 11
CDR3: CASSPDRGPGYTF; V: TRBV18; J: TRBJ1-2; length: 13
CDR3: CAISPRGLAGGPDTQYF; V: TRBV10-3; J: TRBJ2-3; length: 17
CDR3: CASSWTRGQGRNQPQHF; V: TRBV19; J: TRBJ1-5; length: 17
CDR3: CASSPWSGHQETQYF; V: TRBV5-1; J: TRBJ2-5; length: 15
CDR3: CASSLGLGGDIQYF; V: TRBV11-2; J: TRBJ2-4; length: 14
CDR3: CASSVVGDVDEQYF; V: TRBV9; J: TRBJ2-7; length: 14
CDR3: CASSLTSGRDEQYF; V: TRBV7-9; J: TRBJ2-7; length: 14
CDR3: CSASPQGPGNTIYF; V: TRBV20-1; J: TRBJ1-3; length: 14
CDR3: CASSLGGWTSGGTDTQYF; V: TRBV5-4; J: TRBJ2-3; length: 18
CDR3: CAWSGQDTNNSPLHF; V: TRBV30; J: TRBJ1-6; length: 15
CDR3: CASSDPGQLTEAFF; V: TRBV6-1; J: TRBJ1-1; length: 14
CDR3: CASRRGGKDEQYF; V: TRBV2; J: TRBJ2-7; length: 13
CDR3: CATSVSSYNSPLHF; V: TRBV19; J: TRBJ1-6; length: 14
CDR3: CASSPYSTSGRDTQYF; V: TRBV4-1; J: TRBJ2-3; length: 16
CDR3: CASSHGQFNQPQHF; V: TRBV11-2; J: TRBJ1-5; length: 14
CDR3: CASSGGTSGPTYEQYF; V: TRBV11-2; J: TRBJ2-7; length: 16
CDR3: CATSDGTYDNTEAFF; V: TRBV24-1; J: TRBJ1-1; length: 15
CDR3: CASSPAGFAGNTIYF; V: TRBV11-2; J: TRBJ1-3; length: 15
CDR3: CSASLRGAHTGELFF; V: TRBV20-1; J: TRBJ2-2; length: 15
CDR3: CASSRDSNTDTQYF; V: TRBV5-1; J: TRBJ2-3; length: 14
CDR3: CASSLAVASGVYEQYF; V: TRBV7-2; J: TRBJ2-7; length: 16
CDR3: CASSLEGGSNQPQHF; V: TRBV5-1; J: TRBJ1-5; length: 15
CDR3: CASNPAGELFF; V: TRBV12-3/TRBV12-4; J: TRBJ2-2; length: 11
CDR3: CASSQVDRASYGYTF; V: TRBV3-1/TRBV3-2; J: TRBJ1-2; length: 15